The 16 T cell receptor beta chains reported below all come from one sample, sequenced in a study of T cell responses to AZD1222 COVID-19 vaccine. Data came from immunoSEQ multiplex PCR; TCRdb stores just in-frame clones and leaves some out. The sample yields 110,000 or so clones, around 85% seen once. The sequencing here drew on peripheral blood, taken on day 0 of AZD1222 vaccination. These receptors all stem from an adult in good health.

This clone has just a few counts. CDR3 region: CASSLDADTIYF. In nucleotides, the CDR3 is TGTGCCAGCAGCTTAGATGCCGACACCATATATTTT. The chain joins TRBV7-2 to TRBJ1-3, with D uncertain. The CDR3 has 12 residues. V gave up 1 base and J gave up 8 bases, with 6 bases separating them. Germline-derived CDR1 and CDR2 are SGHTA and FQGNSA.

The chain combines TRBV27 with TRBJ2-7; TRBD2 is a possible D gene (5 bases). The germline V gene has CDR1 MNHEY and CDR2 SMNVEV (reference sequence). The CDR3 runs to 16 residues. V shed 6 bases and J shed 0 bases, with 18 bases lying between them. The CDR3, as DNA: TGTGCCAGCAGCCGGGATTTCCGGGGAAGCTCCTACGAGCAGTACTTC. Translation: CASSRDFRGSSYEQYF.

CDR3 residues: CASSPGRLNTEAFF. Written as DNA, the CDR3 is TGTGCCAGTAGCCCAGGTCGACTGAACACTGAAGCTTTCTTT. The chain joins TRBV19 to TRBJ1-1; D remains ambiguous. The V end lost 6 bases, the J end lost 0 bases, and 11 bases lay between the germline ends. The germline V gene has CDR1 LNHDA and CDR2 SQIVND (reference sequence). This CDR3 comprises 14 residues. Filled out from reference TRBV19 and TRBJ1-1, the complete variable domain reads DGGITQSPKYLFRKEGQNVTLSCEQNLNHDAMYWYRQDPGQGLRLIYYSQIVNDFQKGDIAEGYSVSREKKESFPLTVTSAQKNPTAFYLCASSPGRLNTEAFFGQGTRLTVV.

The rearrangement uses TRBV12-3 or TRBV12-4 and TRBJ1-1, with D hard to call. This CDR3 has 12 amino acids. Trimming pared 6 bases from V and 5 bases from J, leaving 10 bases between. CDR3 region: CASRPKGTEAFF. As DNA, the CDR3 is TGTGCCAGCAGGCCAAAAGGGACTGAAGCTTTCTTT.

The CDR3 sequence: CASSLNGGDTIYF. The CDR3, as DNA: TGTGCCAGCAGTTTAAACGGAGGGGACACCATATATTTT. This chain joins TRBV28 and TRBJ1-3; D is possibly TRBD1 (5 bases). This CDR3 comprises 13 residues. V dropped 2 bases and J dropped 8 bases, with 10 bases sitting between them. Germline CDR1 is MDHEN and CDR2 is SYDVKM.

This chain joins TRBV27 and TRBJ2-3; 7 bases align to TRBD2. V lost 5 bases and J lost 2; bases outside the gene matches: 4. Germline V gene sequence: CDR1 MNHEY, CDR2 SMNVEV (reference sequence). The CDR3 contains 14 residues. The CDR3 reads CASSPRDYTDTQYF. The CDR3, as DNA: TGTGCCAGCAGTCCACGGGACTACACAGATACGCAGTATTTT.

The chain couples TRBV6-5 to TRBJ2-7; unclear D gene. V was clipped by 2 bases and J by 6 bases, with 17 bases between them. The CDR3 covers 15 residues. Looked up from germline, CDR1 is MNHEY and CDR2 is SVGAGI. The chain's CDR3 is CASSYGRLPPSEQYF. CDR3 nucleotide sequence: TGTGCCAGCAGTTACGGGCGATTACCGCCTTCCGAGCAGTACTTC.

CDR3 protein: CAWRTPWETQYF. For the CDR3, the DNA is TGTGCCTGGAGAACTCCTTGGGAGACCCAGTACTTC. The V gene is TRBV30, the J gene TRBJ2-5, with D hard to call. V was cut by 3 bases and J by 5 bases, with 10 bases left in between. The CDR3 sequence is 12 residues long. Germline CDR1 reads GTSNPN; CDR2 reads SVGIG (reference sequence).

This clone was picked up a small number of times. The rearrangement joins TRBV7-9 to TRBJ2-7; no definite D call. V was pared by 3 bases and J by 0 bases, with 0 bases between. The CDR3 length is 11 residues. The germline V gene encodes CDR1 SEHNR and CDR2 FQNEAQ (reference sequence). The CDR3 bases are TGTGCCAGCAGCTTCTCCTACGAGCAGTACTTC. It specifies CASSFSYEQYF.

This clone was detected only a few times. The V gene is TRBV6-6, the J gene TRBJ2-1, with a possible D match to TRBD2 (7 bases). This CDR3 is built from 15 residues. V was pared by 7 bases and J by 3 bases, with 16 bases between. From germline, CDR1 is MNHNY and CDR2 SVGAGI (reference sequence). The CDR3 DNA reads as TGTGCCAGCATTTCTAAGGGAGGGGGCTACAATGAGCAGTTCTTC. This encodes CASISKGGGYNEQFF.

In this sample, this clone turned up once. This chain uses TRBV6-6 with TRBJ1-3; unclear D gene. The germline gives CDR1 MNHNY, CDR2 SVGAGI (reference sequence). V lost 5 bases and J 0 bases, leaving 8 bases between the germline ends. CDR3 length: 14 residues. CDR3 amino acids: CASSQVVSGNTIYF. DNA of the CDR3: TGTGCCAGCAGTCAGGTCGTCTCTGGAAACACCATATATTTT.

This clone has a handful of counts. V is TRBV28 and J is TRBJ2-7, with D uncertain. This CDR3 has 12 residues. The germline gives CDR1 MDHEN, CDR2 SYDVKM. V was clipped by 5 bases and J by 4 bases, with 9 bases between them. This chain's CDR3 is CASSPFEYEQYF. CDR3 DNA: TGTGCCAGCAGTCCCTTTGAGTACGAGCAGTACTTC.

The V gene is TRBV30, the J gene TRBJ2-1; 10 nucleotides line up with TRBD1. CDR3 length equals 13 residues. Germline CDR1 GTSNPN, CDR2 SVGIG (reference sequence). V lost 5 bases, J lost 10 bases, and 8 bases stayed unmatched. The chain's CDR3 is CAWETGGGTEQFF. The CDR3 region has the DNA TGTGCCTGGGAGACAGGGGGCGGAACGGAGCAGTTCTTC.

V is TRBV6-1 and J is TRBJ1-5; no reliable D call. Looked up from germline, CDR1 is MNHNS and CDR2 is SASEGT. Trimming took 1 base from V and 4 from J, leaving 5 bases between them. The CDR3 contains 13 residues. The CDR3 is CASSEVVNQPQHF. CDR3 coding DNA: TGTGCCAGCAGTGAAGTCGTGAATCAGCCCCAGCATTTT.

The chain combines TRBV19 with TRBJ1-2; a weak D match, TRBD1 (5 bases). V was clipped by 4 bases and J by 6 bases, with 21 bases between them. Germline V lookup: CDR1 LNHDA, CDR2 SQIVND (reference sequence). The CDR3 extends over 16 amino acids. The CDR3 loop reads CASSTPREAVYNGYTF. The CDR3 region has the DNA TGTGCCAGTAGTACTCCCAGGGAGGCGGTTTATAATGGCTACACCTTC.

CDR3 residues: CASSFSSTEAFF. The CDR3 DNA reads as TGTGCCAGCAGTTTTAGTAGTACTGAAGCTTTCTTT. The rearrangement links TRBV6-2 or TRBV6-3 to TRBJ1-1, with no clear D. V lost 4 bases and J 5 bases, leaving 8 bases between the germline ends. The CDR3 contains 12 residues. Per germline, CDR1 MNHEY and CDR2 SVGEGT.